These T cell receptor beta chains were read from a single sample in a study of immune cell composition in non-small cell lung cancer. Profiled with immunoSEQ multiplex PCR; TCRdb holds only in-frame clones, not every one. The sample includes 6,000 to 8,500 clones, about 64% of them seen just once. Sequenced sample: lung tumor tissue. These receptors were obtained from a human donor with non-small cell lung cancer. CDR3s include the opening cysteine and the closing phenylalanine or tryptophan. D genes are given only for firm matches. Rows give clone size only sometimes, using once, few, many, or a class for an expanded clone.

d_call j_call v_call clone_size cdr3_aa cdr3_nt
NA TRBJ1-6 TRBV28 NA CASRDPGGNSPLHF TGTGCCAGCAGGGACCCCGGAGGAAATTCACCCCTCCACTTT
NA TRBJ2-3 TRBV6-5 NA CASSYSASRDPGTQYF TGTGCCAGCAGTTACTCCGCTAGCCGGGATCCCGGTACGCAGTATTTT
TRBD2 TRBJ2-2 TRBV10-3 NA CAISESRAGGVGELFF TGTGCCATCAGTGAGTCGAGAGCGGGAGGAGTCGGGGAGCTGTTTTTT
NA TRBJ1-2 TRBV2 NA CASSGQLDGYTF TGTGCCAGCAGTGGACAGCTGGATGGCTACACCTTC
TRBD1 TRBJ1-1 TRBV4-1 NA CASSPTTGRTEAFF TGCGCCAGCAGCCCCACGACAGGGAGGACTGAAGCTTTCTTT
NA TRBJ2-3 TRBV10-3 NA CATRNRDKGTDTQYF TGTGCCACGCGTAACCGGGACAAGGGAACAGATACGCAGTATTTT
NA TRBJ2-3 TRBV19 NA CASSFYSAPDTQYF TGTGCCAGTAGTTTCTACAGTGCCCCAGATACGCAGTATTTT
TRBD1 TRBJ2-7 TRBV5-1 NA CASSTQGASFYEQYF TGCGCCAGCAGCACCCAGGGGGCGAGTTTCTACGAGCAGTACTTC
TRBD2 TRBJ2-7 TRBV6-1 NA CASSELAGSYEQYF TGTGCCAGCAGTGAGCTAGCGGGTAGTTACGAGCAGTACTTC
NA TRBJ2-7 TRBV21-1 few CASSSRGDVYEQYF TGTGCCAGCAGCTCCCGGGGGGACGTCTACGAGCAGTACTTC
TRBD1 TRBJ2-5 TRBV5-1 NA CASSGTGPYQETQYF TGCGCCAGCAGTGGGACAGGCCCCTACCAAGAGACCCAGTACTTC
NA TRBJ1-5 TRBV4-2 NA CASSQAWANYQPQHF TGTGCCAGCAGCCAAGCCTGGGCAAATTATCAGCCCCAGCATTTT
NA TRBJ1-1 TRBV5-8 few CASRRDRSEAFF TGTGCCAGCAGACGCGACAGGTCTGAAGCTTTCTTT
TRBD1 TRBJ1-5 TRBV19 NA CASSAPGQGSQPQHF TGTGCCAGTAGTGCTCCGGGACAGGGGTCTCAGCCCCAGCATTTT
NA TRBJ1-1 TRBV19 NA CASRDLGTEAFF TGTGCCAGTAGAGACTTGGGCACTGAAGCTTTCTTT